This T cell receptor beta chain emerged from a study of PD-1 blockade in classical Hodgkin lymphoma. Study-wide results and limits: Significantly greater TCR diversity emerged by C4D1 in CD4+ cells but not CD8+ cells.

Sequencing used immunoSEQ multiplex PCR; TCRdb keeps in-frame clones, though not all of them. The sample shows nearly 25,000 clones, approximately 67% of them seen only once. Time point meaning: cycle 4 day 1 (C4D1), after about 6 weeks of nivolumab. Each and every patient relapsed after autologous stem cell transplantation, and patients got differing brentuximab vedotin exposure. Best responses fell into complete response, partial response or progressive disease. Points on this clone: What it binds is unknown.

Sequences were derived from peripheral blood mononuclear cells (PBMCs), sampled before the fourth cycle of nivolumab. This receptor was identified in a human donor with classical Hodgkin lymphoma.

This CDR3 reads CASSFQAGGPHEQFF. The CDR3 DNA sequence: TGCGCCAGCAGCTTCCAAGCGGGGGGGCCGCATGAGCAGTTCTTC. V gene TRBV5-1 combines with J gene TRBJ2-1, with 10 bases identical to TRBD2. Per germline, CDR1 SGHRS and CDR2 YFSETQ. With 2 bases clipped from V and 8 bases from J, the junction kept 7 bases outside the gene matches. This CDR3 has 15 residues.